The rows below give T cell receptor beta chains drawn from one sample of a study of blood T cell repertoires in COVID-19. Sequenced by immunoSEQ multiplex PCR; TCRdb stores in-frame clones only, minus some. The repertoire holds some 180,000 clones, with roughly four fifths as singletons. The sample was peripheral blood. Source of these receptors: a woman aged 35 to 49 with COVID-19, enrolled during active disease. Both conserved end residues are part of each CDR3. A D gene is named only where the DNA matches it firmly. Size is omitted from some rows. Given values are once, few, many or a class for expanded clones.

clone size | J gene | V gene | D gene | CDR3 DNA | CDR3 protein
. | TRBJ1-4 | TRBV6-5 | TRBD1 | TGTGCCAGCAGGAGGGACAGGGGCGCGAATGAAAAACTGTTTTTT | CASRRDRGANEKLFF
. | TRBJ2-7 | TRBV5-1 | . | TGCGCCAGCAGCTTGGGAAAGGGAGGCGGCTACGAGCAGTACTTC | CASSLGKGGGYEQYF
many | TRBJ1-6 | TRBV5-4 | TRBD1 | TGTGCCAGCAGCGCCACCGAGGGGGCATCCACCCTCCACTTT | CASSATEGASTLHF
. | TRBJ1-6 | TRBV4-1 | TRBD1 | TGCGCCAGCAGCCGATGGACAGGGGAAAATTCACCCCTCCACTTT | CASSRWTGENSPLHF
. | TRBJ2-3 | TRBV5-4 | . | TGTGCCAGCAGCTCTGGCAGGGCAGATACGCAGTATTTT | CASSSGRADTQYF
. | TRBJ1-6 | TRBV6-5 | . | TGTGCCAGCTCAGGACTACATTCCCTCCACTTT | CASSGLHSLHF
few | TRBJ1-1 | TRBV6-5 | TRBD1 | TGTGCCAGCAGCAGGACAGGAGGAAACACTGAAGCTTTCTTT | CASSRTGGNTEAFF
. | TRBJ2-7 | TRBV4-2 | TRBD2 | TGTGCCAGCTCTGATAGCGGGAGATCACACGAGCAGTACTTC | CASSDSGRSHEQYF
few | TRBJ1-2 | TRBV21-1 | . | TGTGCCAGCAGCCCCCGGGGGGGGGTGGCGAGAAACTATGGCTACACCTTC | CASSPRGGVARNYGYTF
. | TRBJ2-1 | TRBV10-3 | TRBD2 | TGTGCCACCAAGCGGGAGACCTCCTACAATGAGCAGTTCTTC | CATKRETSYNEQFF
. | TRBJ2-5 | TRBV9 | . | TGTGCCAGCAGCGTAGGAGGGATAAAAGAGACCCAGTACTTC | CASSVGGIKETQYF
. | TRBJ2-2 | TRBV28 | TRBD1 | TGTGCCAGCAAAAAAGGACAGGCGAACACCGGGGAGCTGTTTTTT | CASKKGQANTGELFF
. | TRBJ2-1 | TRBV9 | TRBD2 | TGTGCCAGCAGCGTAGGTGGGGGGGTTTTGGATGAGCAGTTCTTC | CASSVGGGVLDEQFF
. | TRBJ2-1 | TRBV11-3 | TRBD1 | TGTGCCAGCAGCCGACAAGGGACAGGGGGCAATGAGCAGTTCTTC | CASSRQGTGGNEQFF
. | TRBJ2-2 | TRBV7-3 | . | TGTGCCAGCAGTTACACGGGCGGGGAGCTGTTTTTT | CASSYTGGELFF
. | TRBJ1-3 | TRBV29-1 | . | TGCAGCGTTACAGGCTCTGGAAACACCATATATTTT | CSVTGSGNTIYF
. | TRBJ2-5 | TRBV7-6 | . | TGTGCCAGCAGCTTAGGGGCTCGGGGGCAAGAGACCCAGTACTTC | CASSLGARGQETQYF
. | TRBJ2-2 | TRBV5-8 | . | TGTGCCAGCAGCCGGTGGTCGGGACAGAACACCGGGGAGCTGTTTTTT | CASSRWSGQNTGELFF
few | TRBJ2-7 | TRBV6-5 | TRBD2 | TGTGCCAGCAGGCCGCGGACTAGCGCAAGCTACGAGCAGTACTTC | CASRPRTSASYEQYF
. | TRBJ2-3 | TRBV7-9 | TRBD2 | TGTGCCAGCAGCTTACCCGGGAGGCCAGATACGCAGTATTTT | CASSLPGRPDTQYF
. | TRBJ2-1 | TRBV7-9 | TRBD2 | TGTGCCAGCAGAACGGGAGGAAATGAGCAGTTCTTC | CASRTGGNEQFF
. | TRBJ2-4 | TRBV9 | . | TGTGCCAGCGGGTCGGGGGTTAAAAACATTCAGTACTTC | CASGSGVKNIQYF
few | TRBJ1-5 | TRBV2 | . | TGTGCCAGCAGACAGGGTGGGTATGGCAATCAGCCCCAGCATTTT | CASRQGGYGNQPQHF
. | TRBJ2-6 | TRBV27 | . | TGTGCCAGCAGTACGCCAGGGGCTGGGGCCAACGTCCTGACTTTC | CASSTPGAGANVLTF
many | TRBJ1-3 | TRBV7-2 | . | TGTGCCAGCAGCTTAGCTCTTGGGACAAGAAACACCATATATTTT | CASSLALGTRNTIYF
. | TRBJ2-1 | TRBV5-1 | . | TGCGCCAGCAGCTTTGGAGGTTCCTACAATGAGCAGTTCTTC | CASSFGGSYNEQFF
. | TRBJ2-7 | TRBV24-1 | . | TGTGCCACCAGTGAGACCGGGACCTACGAGCAGTACTTC | CATSETGTYEQYF
. | TRBJ1-5 | TRBV5-1 | . | TGCGCCAGCAGAGCAGGACTCAATCAGCCCCAGCATTTT | CASRAGLNQPQHF
. | TRBJ1-2 | TRBV7-9 | TRBD1 | TGTGCCAGCAGCTCGACAGGGGATCGCTATGGCTACACCTTC | CASSSTGDRYGYTF
. | TRBJ2-3 | TRBV6-5 | . | TGTGCCAGCAGTTACTCTTTGGGGGGAAGGACAGATACGCAGTATTTT | CASSYSLGGRTDTQYF
. | TRBJ2-3 | TRBV4-1 | TRBD1 | TGCGCCAGCAGCACTCGGGACAGGGAGGCAGATACGCAGTATTTT | CASSTRDREADTQYF
. | TRBJ1-5 | TRBV10-1 | TRBD1 | TGCGCCAGCATTCAAGGGGGCAGGGGTGGCAATCAGCCCCAGCATTTT | CASIQGGRGGNQPQHF
. | TRBJ1-5 | TRBV6-1 | . | TGTGCCAGCAGTGAAGCACGGAGGTCTGGCAATCAGCCCCAGCATTTT | CASSEARRSGNQPQHF
. | TRBJ1-1 | TRBV2 | . | TGTGCCAGCACCTACTCATTGGAAGCTTTCTTT | CASTYSLEAFF
. | TRBJ2-3 | TRBV10-3 | . | TGTGCCATCAGTGAGCCCGAAGAGGTGGCGAGAAGCACAGATACGCAGTATTTT | CAISEPEEVARSTDTQYF
. | TRBJ2-1 | TRBV3-1/TRBV3-2 | TRBD1 | TGTGCCAGCAGCCTGGGACAGGGAGGGATTGACAATGAGCAGTTCTTC | CASSLGQGGIDNEQFF
. | TRBJ1-5 | TRBV7-8 | . | TGTGCCAGCAGCTCACAGGGTGCAGGCCAGCCCCAGCATTTT | CASSSQGAGQPQHF
few | TRBJ1-1 | TRBV2 | . | TGTGCCAGCACCCCCGGCAGGGTTGGGACTGAAGCTTTCTTT | CASTPGRVGTEAFF
. | TRBJ2-1 | TRBV19 | . | TGTGCCAGTAGCTATGGGACTCCGAAGCAGTTCTTC | CASSYGTPKQFF
. | TRBJ1-1 | TRBV6-1 | . | TGTGCCAGCAGTGAAGGGCAGGGGCCCACTGAAGCTTTCTTT | CASSEGQGPTEAFF
. | TRBJ1-2 | TRBV6-4 | . | TGTGCCAGCTCTGAGTTTGGGGCCGGTGGCTACACCTTC | CASSEFGAGGYTF
. | TRBJ2-1 | TRBV24-1 | TRBD2 | TGTGCCACCAGTGATGCGGGAGACGGGGGAAATGAGCAGTTCTTC | CATSDAGDGGNEQFF
. | TRBJ1-4 | TRBV28 | . | TGTGCCAGCGTGAGGGGGTTAGATGAAAAACTGTTTTTT | CASVRGLDEKLFF
. | TRBJ1-1 | TRBV4-2 | TRBD1 | TGTGCCAGCAGCCAATCAACACGGGACAGTGGAAAGGACACTGAAGCTTTCTTT | CASSQSTRDSGKDTEAFF
. | TRBJ2-1 | TRBV6-5 | TRBD2 | TGTGCCAGCAGTTACTCCCTAGCGGGAGGGAATGAGCAGTTCTTC | CASSYSLAGGNEQFF
. | TRBJ2-5 | TRBV5-4 | . | TGTGCATTTTCATCCCCGGGACAAGAGACCCAGTACTTC | CAFSSPGQETQYF
. | TRBJ2-1 | TRBV11-2 | . | TGTGCCAGCAGCGCGGACTACCAGACCTACAATGAGCAGTTCTTC | CASSADYQTYNEQFF
once | TRBJ1-4 | TRBV27 | TRBD1 | TGTGCCAGCAGTTTACACAGGGGACCTAATGAAAAACTGTTTTTT | CASSLHRGPNEKLFF
. | TRBJ1-6 | TRBV19 | . | TGTGCCAGTAGTACTGCATTGGGGCAGAATCTAAAACCCCTCCACTTT | CASSTALGQNLKPLHF
. | TRBJ2-2 | TRBV14 | . | TGTGCCAGCAGCCAAGTTTCCAACTTTGGGGAGCTGTTTTTT | CASSQVSNFGELFF
. | TRBJ2-7 | TRBV19 | TRBD2 | TGTGCCAGTAGTATCGGTAGCGGGAGTTTTTACGAGCAGTACTTC | CASSIGSGSFYEQYF
. | TRBJ1-2 | TRBV5-4 | . | TGTGCCAGCAGCCCGTCGGGGGAAGACTATGGCTACACCTTC | CASSPSGEDYGYTF
. | TRBJ2-1 | TRBV3-1/TRBV3-2 | . | TGTGCCAGCAGCCGCGGACAGTTCAATGAGCAGTTCTTC | CASSRGQFNEQFF
. | TRBJ2-1 | TRBV5-5 | TRBD2 | TGTGCCAGCAGCTTGGTCGCTAGCGGGGGGGCCGATGAGCAGTTCTTC | CASSLVASGGADEQFF
. | TRBJ2-6 | TRBV29-1 | . | TGCAGCGTTGAAAGACAGGCGGAGGGGGCCAACGTCCTGACTTTC | CSVERQAEGANVLTF
. | TRBJ1-5 | TRBV28 | . | TGTGCCAGCAGTATTACAGGTTCTAATCAGCCCCAGCATTTT | CASSITGSNQPQHF
. | TRBJ1-1 | TRBV29-1 | . | TGCAGCGTTGATGGGGGGGCAGGCACTGAAGCTTTCTTT | CSVDGGAGTEAFF
. | TRBJ2-7 | TRBV30 | TRBD2 | TGTGCCTGGGAACTAGCGGGATTGGGCGAGCAGTACTTC | CAWELAGLGEQYF
. | TRBJ2-7 | TRBV4-2 | . | TGTGCCAGCAGCCAAGCCCTCCTAATTGCTCAGGGGAACTACGAGCAGTACTTC | CASSQALLIAQGNYEQYF
. | TRBJ2-5 | TRBV27 | TRBD2 | TGTGCCAGCAGTCCCCTGGGAGGGTTAGTGAAGACCCAGTACTTC | CASSPLGGLVKTQYF